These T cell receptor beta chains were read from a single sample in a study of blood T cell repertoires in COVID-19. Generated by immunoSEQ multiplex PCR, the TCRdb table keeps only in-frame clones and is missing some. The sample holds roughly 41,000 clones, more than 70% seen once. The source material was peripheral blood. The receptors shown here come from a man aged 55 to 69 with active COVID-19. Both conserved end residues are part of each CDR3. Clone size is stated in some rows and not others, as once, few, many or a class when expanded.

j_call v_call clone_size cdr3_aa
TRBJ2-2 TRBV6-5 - CASSRRDRHTGELFF
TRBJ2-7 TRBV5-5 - CASSLIEGLALYEQYF
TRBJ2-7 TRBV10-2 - CASSRTVTYEQYF
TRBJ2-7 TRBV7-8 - CASSPPSGRASPYEQYF
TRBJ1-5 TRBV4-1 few CASSQEWRENQPQHF
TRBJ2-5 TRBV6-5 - CASRDSGRGQETQYF
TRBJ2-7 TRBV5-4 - CASSLGTSGAGYEQYF
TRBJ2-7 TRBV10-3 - CAISAGLASTYEQYF
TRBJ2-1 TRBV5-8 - CASSLAGLAVSYNEQFF
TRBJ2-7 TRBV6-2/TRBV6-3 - CASSYSFQGTGYEQYF
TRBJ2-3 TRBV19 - CASSIGRNDNTQYF
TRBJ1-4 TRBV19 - CASSISSSGQGARREKLFF
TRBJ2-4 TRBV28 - CASKTSGSKNIQYF
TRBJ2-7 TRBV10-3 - CAISEDSFTYEQYF
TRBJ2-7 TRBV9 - CASSPLTAGDEQYF
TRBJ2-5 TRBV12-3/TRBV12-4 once CASSLTGSETQYF
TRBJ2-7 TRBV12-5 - CASGLMVAEYEQYF
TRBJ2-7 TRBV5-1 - CASSMDTAYEQYF
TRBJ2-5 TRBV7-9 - CASRSNRGGQETQYF
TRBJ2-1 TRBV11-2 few CASSLRREHNEQFF
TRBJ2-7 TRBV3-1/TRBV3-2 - CASSQAGHYHNF
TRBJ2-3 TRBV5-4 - CASSRSGTGTDTQYF
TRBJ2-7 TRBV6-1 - CASSVRLAGISYEQYF
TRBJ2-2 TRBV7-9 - CASGRLAGVTGELFF
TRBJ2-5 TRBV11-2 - CASSLVLQETQYF
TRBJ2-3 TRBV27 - CARPPPGGQEREHTDTQYF
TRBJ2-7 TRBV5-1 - CASSLQGREQYF
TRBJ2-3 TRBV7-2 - CASSTVGGTITDTQYF
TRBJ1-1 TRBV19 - CASKGTGAADTEAFF
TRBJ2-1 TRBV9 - CASSGWGGRAYNEQFF
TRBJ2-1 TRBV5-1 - CASSLRTSQGNEQFF
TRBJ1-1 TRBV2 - CASIWGGNTEAFF
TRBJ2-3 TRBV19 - CASSIQGLTQYF
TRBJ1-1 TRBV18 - CASSAATGRGGTEAFF
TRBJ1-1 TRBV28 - CASLARDRTLRSF
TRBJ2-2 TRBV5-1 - CASAGLAEDTGELFF
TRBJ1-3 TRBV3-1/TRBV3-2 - CASSPDRDSGNTIYF
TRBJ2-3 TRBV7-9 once CASSLARQTYSTDTQYF
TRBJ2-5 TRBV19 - CASKGTRTETQYF